This T cell receptor beta chain was captured in a study of identical twins. Whole-study findings and limits: Alpha sequences that were out-of-frame and twin-shared showed an excess of low generation probability.

This CDR3 spans 16 amino acids. V lost 0 bases to trimming and J lost 7 bases; unmatched junction nucleotides: 8. Germline CDR1 is DFQATT and CDR2 is SNEGSKA (reference sequence). TCRdb independently ran MiXCR on the 5' RACE reads; one entry per CDR3 protein. The sample lists about 100,000 distinct CDR3 sequences, about 6% occurring once. This clonotype occurred many times. Its antigen is undetermined. The source of this sequence is a woman between 45 and 65 years old in good health. This chain links TRBV20-1 with TRBJ2-5, with 13 bases fitting TRBD2. Source material: memory T cells sorted from blood. The CDR3 coding sequence is TGCAGTGCTAGAGATCCGACTAGCGGGAGGAAAGGGACCCAGTACTTC. Protein sequence: CSARDPTSGRKGTQYF.